The 15 T cell receptor beta chains in this list originate from one sample, sequenced in a study of T cell repertoires in cytomegalovirus infection. In TCRdb, the reads were re-called with MiXCR into one record per CDR3 protein. The sample has fewer than 400,000 distinct CDR3 sequences; 15% to 20% are singletons. The sequencing input was PBMCs. The source is a human donor in good health (CMV status not recorded). Some clones in this sample may be carry-over from other donors' samples.

This sequence joins TRBV20-1 and TRBJ2-3; TRBD2 matches 14 bases. CDR1 is DFQATT, CDR2 SNEGSKA, per germline (reference sequence). This CDR3 contains 15 residues. Losses at the gene ends were 5 bases for V and 14 bases for J; bases not matched to a gene: 15. The CDR3 sequence: CSAGGSRLAGGRVYF. DNA for the CDR3: TGCAGTGCTGGGGGATCCAGACTAGCGGGGGGGCGTGTGTATTTT.

There are many counts of this clonotype. V and J are TRBV19 and TRBJ2-1; D possibly matches TRBD1 or TRBD2 (5 bases each). There are 14 residues in the CDR3. Trimming took off 8 bases at V and 3 bases at J, with 14 bases between the two ends. Germline V lookup: CDR1 LNHDA, CDR2 SQIVND (reference sequence). The DNA of the CDR3 is TGTGCCAGTGGGACCAGAGGGCTCTACAATGAGCAGTTCTTC. As protein: CASGTRGLYNEQFF.

The chain links TRBV2 to TRBJ2-1, with 8 bases aligning to TRBD1. CDR1 is SNHLY and CDR2 is FYNNEI in the germline V gene. This CDR3 has 15 amino acids. V was pared by 7 bases and J by 0 bases, with 5 bases of the junction left unmatched. Here the CDR3 DNA reads TGTGCCAGCACCAGGGACAGGTCCTCCTACAATGAGCAGTTCTTC. This codes for CASTRDRSSYNEQFF. The entire variable domain, with the rest obtained from reference TRBV2 and TRBJ2-1, is as follows: EPEVTQTPSHQVTQMGQEVILRCVPISNHLYFYWYRQILGQKVEFLVSFYNNEISEKSEIFDDQFSVERPDGSNFTLKIRSTKLEDSAMYFCASTRDRSSYNEQFFGPGTRLTVL.

The J gene is TRBJ1-6, the V gene TRBV2, with 7 bases fitting TRBD1. J gave up 7 bases and V 4 bases, and 7 bases lay outside the gene matches. Germline V gene sequence: CDR1 SNHLY, CDR2 FYNNEI. The CDR3 spans 15 residues. The CDR3 loop is CASSVVGRGNSPLHF. The CDR3 coding sequence is TGTGCCAGCAGTGTTGTGGGCAGGGGGAATTCACCCCTCCACTTT.

The chain has TRBV27 and TRBJ1-5; 7 nucleotides agree with TRBD1. CDR3 length: 13 amino acids. Trimming removed 10 bases from V and 3 bases from J; junction bases left unmatched: 6. Germline V gene sequence: CDR1 MNHEY, CDR2 SMNVEV (reference sequence). The CDR3, as DNA: TGTGCCAACCCGACAGGGTACAATCAGCCCCAGCATTTT. This gives the protein CANPTGYNQPQHF.

CDR3 nucleotide sequence: TGTGCCAGCAGCTTAGATAGTATAAAAGTCACAACTAATGAAAAACTGTTTTTT. Protein product: CASSLDSIKVTTNEKLFF. This chain links TRBV11-2 with TRBJ1-4, with no clear D. The CDR3 is made up of 18 amino acids. CDR1 and CDR2 from the germline V gene are SGHAT and FQNNGV. Trimming left V 0 bases short and J 0 bases short, with 14 bases between.

CDR3 residues: CASSEAHEQYF. CDR3 bases: TGTGCCAGCAGTGAGGCCCACGAGCAGTACTTC. The chain uses TRBV2 and TRBJ2-7; D gene unclear. The CDR3 length is 11 residues. In germline, CDR1 is SNHLY, CDR2 FYNNEI. V lost 3 bases and J lost 5, with 5 bases in between. Filled out from reference TRBV2 and TRBJ2-7, the complete variable domain reads EPEVTQTPSHQVTQMGQEVILRCVPISNHLYFYWYRQILGQKVEFLVSFYNNEISEKSEIFDDQFSVERPDGSNFTLKIRSTKLEDSAMYFCASSEAHEQYFGPGTRLTVT.

At least ten counts were recorded for this clonotype. The chain employs TRBV7-6 and TRBJ2-5; D gene uncertain. CDR1 is SGHVS, CDR2 FNYEAQ, per germline. The V end was cut by 0 bases, the J end by 3 bases, with 2 bases between. The CDR3 has 12 amino acids. Here the CDR3 DNA reads TGTGCCAGCAGCTTAGCCGAAGAGACCCAGTACTTC. As protein: CASSLAEETQYF.

The table lists this clonotype with a few counts. V and J are TRBV12-3 or TRBV12-4 and TRBJ1-2; TRBD1 agrees at 7 bases. V shed 5 bases and J 4 bases; nucleotides not matched to a gene: 10. There are 15 residues in the CDR3. CDR3 sequence reads: CASSGTGTDLYGYTF. The CDR3 coding sequence is TGTGCCAGCAGTGGTACCGGGACAGACCTCTATGGCTACACCTTC.

This clonotype has at least ten counts. This chain uses TRBV6-6 with TRBJ2-5, with TRBD2 matching over 8 bases. V lost 0 bases, J lost 0 bases, and 6 bases stayed unmatched. Germline CDR1 reads MNHNY; CDR2 reads SVGAGI (reference sequence). CDR3 size: 17 residues. CDR3: CASSYSVASGYQETQYF. CDR3 in DNA: TGTGCCAGCAGTTACTCGGTCGCTAGCGGGTACCAAGAGACCCAGTACTTC.

This clonotype was recorded at least ten times. V and J are TRBV7-2 and TRBJ2-7; TRBD2 matches at 14 bases. This CDR3 is built from 17 residues. Germline V gene lookup returns CDR1 SGHTA and CDR2 FQGNSA. V was pared by 3 bases and J by 2 bases, with 6 bases of the junction left unmatched. The CDR3 is CASSFSGTSGGAYEQYF. In nucleotides, the CDR3 is TGTGCCAGCAGCTTCTCCGGGACTAGCGGGGGCGCCTACGAGCAGTACTTC.

The rearrangement links TRBV5-6 to TRBJ1-6, with a weak D call TRBD1 (6 bases). The CDR3 contains 16 residues. V lost 3 bases, J lost 6 bases, and 16 bases lay in between. Germline V gives CDR1 SGHDT, CDR2 YYEEEE. The CDR3, as DNA: TGTGCCAGCAGCTCGCTTACAGGGTGGGGTAATTCACCCCTCCACTTT. Protein: CASSSLTGWGNSPLHF.

V and J are TRBV2 and TRBJ2-3; TRBD2 matches 10 bases. The CDR3 consists of 16 residues. Per the germline V gene, CDR1 is SNHLY and CDR2 is FYNNEI. The junction had 4 bases not matched to a gene; V was cut back by 3 bases and J by 1 base. The CDR3 DNA reads TGTGCCAGCAGTGATTCTAGCGGGAGTCGCACAGATACGCAGTATTTT. It specifies CASSDSSGSRTDTQYF. Full variable domain (remainder filled in from reference TRBV2 and TRBJ2-3): EPEVTQTPSHQVTQMGQEVILRCVPISNHLYFYWYRQILGQKVEFLVSFYNNEISEKSEIFDDQFSVERPDGSNFTLKIRSTKLEDSAMYFCASSDSSGSRTDTQYFGPGTRLTVL.

This clonotype has more than one count but fewer than ten. The rearrangement links TRBV7-8 to TRBJ1-1; a possible D gene is TRBD1 (6 bases). V was cut by 5 bases and J by 0 bases, with 13 bases left in between. The CDR3 loop spans 15 amino acids. Per the germline V gene, CDR1 is SGHVS and CDR2 is FQNEAQ. The CDR3 DNA reads as TGTGCCAGCAGCCTAGGGGGGGCCTTGAACACTGAAGCTTTCTTT. Its protein product is CASSLGGALNTEAFF.

The chain has TRBV19 and TRBJ2-2, with a weak D call TRBD2 (6 bases). V lost 9 bases, J lost 1 base, and 12 bases lay in between. Germline V gene lookup returns CDR1 LNHDA and CDR2 SQIVND (reference sequence). The CDR3 contains 14 residues. The DNA of the CDR3 is TGTGCCAGCCTCTCAGCGGGGAACACCGGGGAGCTGTTTTTT. It is translated as CASLSAGNTGELFF.